Each of the 20 T cell receptor beta chains below was sequenced from the same sample in a study of PD-1 blockade in mismatch repair-deficient tumors. The repertoire was sequenced with immunoSEQ multiplex PCR; TCRdb's copy has only in-frame clones and lacks some. The sample contains about 120,000 clones, approximately 86% of which appear only once. Sequencing used peripheral blood, obtained 44 weeks after starting pembrolizumab. The receptors derive from an adult with mismatch repair-deficient cancer.

As concerns this clone: The sample holds other DNA sequences that translate to the same CDR3. The chain employs TRBV27 and TRBJ2-7; tentative D call: TRBD2 (6 bases). Trimming shortened V by 3 bases and J by 0 bases, and 6 bases separated the two germline ends. There are 13 residues in the CDR3. Germline CDR1 and CDR2: MNHEY and SMNVEV (reference sequence). CDR3 region: CASSFGGSYEQYF. The CDR3, as DNA: TGTGCCAGCAGTTTCGGGGGCTCCTACGAGCAGTACTTC.

The V gene is TRBV15, the J gene TRBJ1-2; D might be TRBD1 (5 bases). CDR3 length: 13 residues. CDR1 and CDR2 (germline): LNHNV, YYDKDF (reference sequence). V was shortened by 3 bases and J by 1 base, with 6 bases between the two germline ends. CDR3 loop: CATSRGHNYGYTF. Written as DNA, the CDR3 is TGTGCCACCAGCAGGGGGCATAACTATGGCTACACCTTC.

The gene calls are TRBV4-3 and TRBJ2-1, with TRBD2 as a possible D gene (6 bases). Deletions cut 2 bases from V and 3 bases from J, with 20 bases between. Germline CDR1 is LGHNA and CDR2 is YSLEER. The CDR3 extends over 18 amino acids. CDR3 DNA sequence: TGCGCCAGCAGCCAAAGGGTAAATAGCGGTAATAGCTACAATGAGCAGTTCTTC. Translating gives CASSQRVNSGNSYNEQFF.

The chain carries TRBV2 and TRBJ2-1; no definite D call. V was pared by 3 bases and J by 1 base, with 13 bases between. The germline V gene has CDR1 SNHLY and CDR2 FYNNEI. The CDR3 length is 16 residues. The CDR3 here is CASSDPNRSSYNEQFF. For the CDR3, the DNA is TGTGCCAGCAGTGACCCAAATAGAAGTTCCTACAATGAGCAGTTCTTC.

This chain joins TRBV11-2 and TRBJ2-3; D gene ambiguous. Per germline, CDR1 SGHAT and CDR2 FQNNGV. V gave up 0 bases and J gave up 5 bases, with 12 bases separating them. The CDR3 totals 15 residues. The CDR3 DNA reads as TGTGCCAGCAGCTTAGACGGAGCCCCCGGAGATACGCAGTATTTT. Translation gives CASSLDGAPGDTQYF.

V gene TRBV11-2 combines with J gene TRBJ2-5; 9 bases map to TRBD1. Germline lookup yields CDR1 SGHAT and CDR2 FQNNGV. The CDR3 sequence is 16 residues long. V dropped 1 base and J dropped 4; count of bases not matched to a gene: 7. The CDR3 loop is CASSLVQGAHGETQYF. For the CDR3, the DNA is TGTGCCAGCAGCTTAGTACAGGGGGCGCATGGAGAGACCCAGTACTTC. Combining the CDR3 with reference TRBV11-2 and TRBJ2-5 gives the whole variable domain EAGVAQSPRYKIIEKRQSVAFWCNPISGHATLYWYQQILGQGPKLLIQFQNNGVVDDSQLPKDRFSAERLKGVDSTLKIQPAKLEDSAVYLCASSLVQGAHGETQYFGPGTRLLVL.

V usage is TRBV19 and J usage is TRBJ2-3; TRBD2 might be the D (6 bases). Per germline, CDR1 LNHDA and CDR2 SQIVND (reference sequence). The CDR3 runs to 14 residues. V was trimmed by 3 bases and J by 6 bases, leaving 13 bases between them. CDR3: CASSMTSGVDTQYF. CDR3 in DNA: TGTGCCAGTAGTATGACCTCGGGGGTTGATACGCAGTATTTT.

This clone was observed a few times. The genes are TRBV30 and TRBJ2-7; no clear D. This CDR3 region has 12 residues. Germline CDR1 GTSNPN, CDR2 SVGIG (reference sequence). V was cut by 2 bases and J by 7 bases, with 12 bases left in between. The chain's CDR3 is CAWSPNTWEQYF. The CDR3 DNA reads TGTGCCTGGAGTCCAAATACATGGGAGCAGTACTTC.

The genes are TRBV19 and TRBJ2-1, with 14 positions matching TRBD2. The CDR3 loop spans 14 amino acids. CDR1 is LNHDA, CDR2 SQIVND, per germline (reference sequence). Trimming removed 6 bases from V and 6 bases from J; junction bases left unmatched: 1. The CDR3 bases are TGTGCCAGTAGGACTAGCGGGAGGGCCAATGAGCAGTTCTTC. Protein sequence: CASRTSGRANEQFF.

The chain recombines TRBV14 with TRBJ2-7; D unresolved. V lost 0 bases and J 0 bases, leaving 15 bases between the germline ends. This CDR3 is 17 amino acids long. CDR1 is SGHDN and CDR2 is FVKESK in the germline V gene. The CDR3 here is CASSQDSLDVSSYEQYF. CDR3 sequence (DNA): TGTGCCAGCAGCCAAGATAGTCTGGACGTGAGCTCCTACGAGCAGTACTTC.

This clone was found once. The chain joins TRBV7-9 to TRBJ1-1; no clear D. The CDR3 sequence is 17 residues long. From germline, CDR1 is SEHNR and CDR2 FQNEAQ (reference sequence). Trimming stripped 4 bases from V and 1 base from J, with 19 bases between. The CDR3 region is CASSYNRRDVRNTEAFF. Here the CDR3 DNA reads TGTGCCAGCAGCTATAACCGTCGCGACGTACGGAACACTGAAGCTTTCTTT.

DNA for the CDR3: TGTGCCAGCAGCTTTGGGGCGCCCTACGAGCAGTACTTC. It is translated as CASSFGAPYEQYF. V is TRBV7-2 and J is TRBJ2-7; TRBD1 is a possible D gene (5 bases). V lost 3 bases, J lost 2 bases, and 8 bases lay in between. Germline-derived CDR1 and CDR2 are SGHTA and FQGNSA. The CDR3 has 13 amino acids.

The chain couples TRBV7-3 to TRBJ2-1, with 11 nucleotides matching TRBD2. The CDR3 totals 16 residues. Trimming removed 2 bases from V and 6 bases from J; junction bases left unmatched: 6. Germline CDR1 SGHTA, CDR2 FQGTGA. In DNA form, the CDR3 reads TGTGCCAGCAGCTTAGGTAGCGGGAGGGCCCTCAATGAGCAGTTCTTC. It specifies CASSLGSGRALNEQFF.

This clone came up once. This rearrangement joins TRBV21-1 to TRBJ2-3. TRBV21-1 is termed a pseudogene. The CDR3 is 11 amino acids. Here the CDR3 reads CASSNVDTQYF. The CDR3 bases are TGTGCCAGCAGCAATGTGGATACGCAGTATTTT.

The V and J genes are TRBV10-3 and TRBJ2-7; D gene ambiguous. From germline, CDR1 is ENHRY and CDR2 SYGVKD. Trimming cost V 10 bases and J 2 bases, with 18 bases left between them. This CDR3 has 14 amino acids. The CDR3 reads CATRPLNAAYEQYF. CDR3 bases: TGTGCCACCCGACCGTTAAACGCTGCCTACGAGCAGTACTTC.

The V call is TRBV6-5, the J call TRBJ2-7; D gene ambiguous. Per the germline V gene, CDR1 is MNHEY and CDR2 is SVGAGI. The CDR3 runs to 13 residues. The V gene lost 4 bases and the J gene lost 1 base, with 8 bases spanning the gap. DNA for the CDR3: TGTGCCAGCAGTTGGGCGGCATCCTACGAGCAGTACTTC. The encoded protein is CASSWAASYEQYF.

The chain is built from TRBV30 and TRBJ1-2, with a tentative D call TRBD1 (5 bases). This CDR3 has 14 amino acids. The germline V and J ends were trimmed by 4 bases and 8 bases, with 20 bases remaining between them. Germline V gives CDR1 GTSNPN, CDR2 SVGIG (reference sequence). The CDR3 bases are TGTGCCTGGACAGGGACCATCGCCCAGCAGGGCTACACCTTC. It is translated as CAWTGTIAQQGYTF.

The chain recombines TRBV4-2 with TRBJ2-3; TRBD1 matches at 8 bases. Germline values: CDR1 LGHNA, CDR2 YNFKEQ. After removal of 2 bases from V and 0 bases from J, the junction contained 4 bases not matched to a gene. The CDR3 extends over 16 amino acids. CDR3 DNA sequence: TGTGCCAGCAGCCAAACTCGGACAGGGAGCACAGATACGCAGTATTTT. Translating it yields CASSQTRTGSTDTQYF.

This chain connects TRBV28 to TRBJ2-7; no definite D call. Germline loops: CDR1 MDHEN, CDR2 SYDVKM. The CDR3 is made up of 13 amino acids. V lost 6 bases and J 1 base, leaving 10 bases between the germline ends. CDR3 coding DNA: TGTGCCAGCAGATTCCTCGGATCCTACGAGCAGTACTTC. Amino acids: CASRFLGSYEQYF.

The V call is TRBV14, the J call TRBJ1-4; no reliable D call. V lost 1 base and J 13 bases, leaving 13 bases between the germline ends. This CDR3 contains 13 residues. Germline CDR1 and CDR2: SGHDN and FVKESK. Here the CDR3 DNA reads TGTGCCAGCAGCCAAGGGGTGAACAGAGGACTGTTTTTT. Translation gives CASSQGVNRGLFF.